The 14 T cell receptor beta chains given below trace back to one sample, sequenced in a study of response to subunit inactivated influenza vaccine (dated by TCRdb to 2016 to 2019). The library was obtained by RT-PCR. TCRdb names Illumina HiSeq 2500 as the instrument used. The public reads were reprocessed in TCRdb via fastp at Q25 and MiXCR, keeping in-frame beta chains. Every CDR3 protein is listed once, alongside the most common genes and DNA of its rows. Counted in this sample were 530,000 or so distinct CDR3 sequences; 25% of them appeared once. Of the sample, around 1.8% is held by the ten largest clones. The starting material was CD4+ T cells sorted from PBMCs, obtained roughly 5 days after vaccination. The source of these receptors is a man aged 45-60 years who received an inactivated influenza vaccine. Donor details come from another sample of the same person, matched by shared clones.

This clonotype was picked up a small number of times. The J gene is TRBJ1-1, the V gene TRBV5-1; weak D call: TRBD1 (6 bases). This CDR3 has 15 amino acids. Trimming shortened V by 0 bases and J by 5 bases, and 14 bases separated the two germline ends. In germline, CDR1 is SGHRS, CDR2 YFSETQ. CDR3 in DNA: TGCGCCAGCAGCTTGGTGGGGGCGAGGTTGACTGAAGCTTTCTTT. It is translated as CASSLVGARLTEAFF.

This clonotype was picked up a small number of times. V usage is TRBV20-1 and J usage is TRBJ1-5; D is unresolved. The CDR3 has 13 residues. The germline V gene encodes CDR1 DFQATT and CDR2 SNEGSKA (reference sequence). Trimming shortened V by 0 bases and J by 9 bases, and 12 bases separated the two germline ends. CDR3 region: CSAREMTLLPQHF. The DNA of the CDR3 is TGCAGTGCTAGAGAGATGACCCTCTTGCCCCAGCATTTT.

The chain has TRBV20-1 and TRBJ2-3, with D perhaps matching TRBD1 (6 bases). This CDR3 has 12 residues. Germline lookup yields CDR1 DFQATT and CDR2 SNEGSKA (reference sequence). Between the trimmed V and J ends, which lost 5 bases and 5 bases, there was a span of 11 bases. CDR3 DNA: TGCAGTGCTCAAACAGGGTTAGATACGCAGTATTTT. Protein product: CSAQTGLDTQYF.

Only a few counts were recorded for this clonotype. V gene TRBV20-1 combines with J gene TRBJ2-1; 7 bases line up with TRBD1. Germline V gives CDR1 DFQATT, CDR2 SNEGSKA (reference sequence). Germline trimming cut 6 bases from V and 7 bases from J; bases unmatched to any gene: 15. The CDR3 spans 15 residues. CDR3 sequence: CSAPVRGRLRNEQFF. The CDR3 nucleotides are TGCAGTGCCCCCGTTAGGGGGCGACTTAGGAATGAGCAGTTCTTC.

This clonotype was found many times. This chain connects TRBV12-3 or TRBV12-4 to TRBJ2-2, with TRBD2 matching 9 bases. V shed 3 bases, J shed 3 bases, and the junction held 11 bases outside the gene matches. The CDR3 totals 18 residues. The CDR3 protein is CASSFGLAGSSDTGELFF. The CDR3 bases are TGTGCCAGCAGTTTTGGGCTAGCGGGATCGTCAGACACCGGGGAGCTGTTTTTT.

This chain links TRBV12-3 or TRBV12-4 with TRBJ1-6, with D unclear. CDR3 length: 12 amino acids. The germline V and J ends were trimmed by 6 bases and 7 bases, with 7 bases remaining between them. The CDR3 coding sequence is TGTGCCAGCAGAACCCTGAATTCACCCCTCCACTTT. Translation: CASRTLNSPLHF.

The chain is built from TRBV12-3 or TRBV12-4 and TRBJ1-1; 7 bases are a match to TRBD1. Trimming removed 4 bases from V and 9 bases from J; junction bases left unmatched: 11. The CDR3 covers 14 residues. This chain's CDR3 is CASSYREGAGKAFF. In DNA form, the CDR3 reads TGTGCCAGCAGTTATAGGGAGGGGGCGGGGAAAGCTTTCTTT.

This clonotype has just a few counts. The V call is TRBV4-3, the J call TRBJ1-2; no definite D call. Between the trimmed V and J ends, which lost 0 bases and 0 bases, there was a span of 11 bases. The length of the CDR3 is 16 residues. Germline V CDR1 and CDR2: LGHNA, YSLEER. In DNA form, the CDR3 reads TGCGCCAGCAGCCAAGATTTATCTGGATCTAACTATGGCTACACCTTC. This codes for CASSQDLSGSNYGYTF.

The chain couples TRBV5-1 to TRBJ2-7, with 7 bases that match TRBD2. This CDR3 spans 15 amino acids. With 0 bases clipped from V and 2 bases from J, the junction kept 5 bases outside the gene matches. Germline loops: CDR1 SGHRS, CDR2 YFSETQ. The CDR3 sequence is CASSLAASGPYEQYF. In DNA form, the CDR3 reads TGCGCCAGCAGCTTGGCGGCTAGCGGACCCTACGAGCAGTACTTC.

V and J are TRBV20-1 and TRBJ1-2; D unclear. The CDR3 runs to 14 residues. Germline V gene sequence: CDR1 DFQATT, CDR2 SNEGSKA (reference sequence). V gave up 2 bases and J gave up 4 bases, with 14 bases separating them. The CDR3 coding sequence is TGCAGTGCTAGAACCCGGACTTCTAGCTATGGCTACACCTTC. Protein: CSARTRTSSYGYTF.

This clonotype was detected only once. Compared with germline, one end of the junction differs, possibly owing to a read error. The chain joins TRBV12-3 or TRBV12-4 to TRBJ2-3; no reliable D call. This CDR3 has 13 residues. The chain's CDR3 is CSSSLSGTDTQYF. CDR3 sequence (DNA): TGTTCCAGCAGTTTATCCGGTACAGATACGCAGTATTTT.

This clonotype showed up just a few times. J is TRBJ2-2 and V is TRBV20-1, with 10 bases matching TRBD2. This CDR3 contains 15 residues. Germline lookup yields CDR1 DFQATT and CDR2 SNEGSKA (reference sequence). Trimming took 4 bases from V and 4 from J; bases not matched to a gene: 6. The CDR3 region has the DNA TGCAGTGCTACTAGCGGGAGCAAAGCCACCGGGGAGCTGTTTTTT. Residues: CSATSGSKATGELFF.

Here the CDR3 DNA reads TGTGCCAGCAGCTTATCCCGAGCCCCGAGCACAGATACGCAGTATTTT. Its protein is CASSLSRAPSTDTQYF. The chain employs TRBV7-2 and TRBJ2-3; D is undetermined. With 2 bases removed from V and 0 bases from J, the gap between germline ends came to 12 bases. The germline CDR1 and CDR2 sequences are SGHTA and FQGNSA. This CDR3 is built from 16 residues.

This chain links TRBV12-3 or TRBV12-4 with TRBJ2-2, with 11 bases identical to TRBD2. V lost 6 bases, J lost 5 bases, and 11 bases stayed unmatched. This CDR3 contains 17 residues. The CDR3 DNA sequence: TGTGCCAGCAGACCAACGGGACTAGCGGCTCAAACCGGGGAGCTGTTTTTT. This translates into CASRPTGLAAQTGELFF.